This TCR beta chain was identified during a study of vaccination effects on CD4 cells after COVID-19. Details on this clone: Its specificity is unknown.

Produced via immunoSEQ multiplex PCR; TCRdb's table is partial and in-frame only. The data show about 24,000 clones, 69% seen once. CDR3 length: 15 amino acids. Trimming removed 8 bases from V and 1 base from J; junction bases left unmatched: 10. The germline CDR1 and CDR2 sequences are SQVTM and ANQGSEA. Before sequencing, viral peptide pools were used by the ViraFEST assay to expand antigen-specific CD4+ T cells. It was after nine to eleven days of culture that CD4+ T cells were isolated. Participants completed two doses of the BNT162b2 or mRNA-1273 vaccine. Vaccine recipients lacked prior SARS-CoV-2 infection and had negative nucleocapsid antibodies.

The receptor was isolated from a human donor who received a COVID-19 vaccine. Sequencing was performed on CD4+ T cells from PBMCs cultured with SARS-CoV-2 spike peptides, taken after COVID-19 vaccination. The chain recombines TRBV29-1 with TRBJ2-2; 7 nucleotides match TRBD2. The CDR3 reads CSTREGTENTGELFF. The CDR3 region has the DNA TGCAGCACGAGGGAGGGGACGGAGAACACCGGGGAGCTGTTTTTT.